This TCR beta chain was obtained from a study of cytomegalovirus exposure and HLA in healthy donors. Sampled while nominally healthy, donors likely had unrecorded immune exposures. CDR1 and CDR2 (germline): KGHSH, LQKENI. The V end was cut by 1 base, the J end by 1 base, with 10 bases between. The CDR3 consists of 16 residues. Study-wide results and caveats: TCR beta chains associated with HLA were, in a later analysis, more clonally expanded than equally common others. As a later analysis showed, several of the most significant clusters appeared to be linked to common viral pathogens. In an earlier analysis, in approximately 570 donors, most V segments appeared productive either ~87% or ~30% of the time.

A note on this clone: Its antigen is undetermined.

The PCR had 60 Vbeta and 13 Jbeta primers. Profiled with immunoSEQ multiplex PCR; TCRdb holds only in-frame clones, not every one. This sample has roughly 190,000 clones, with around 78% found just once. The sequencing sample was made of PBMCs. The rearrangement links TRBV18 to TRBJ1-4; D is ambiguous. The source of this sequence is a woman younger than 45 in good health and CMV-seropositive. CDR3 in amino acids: CASSPLEDGTNEKLFF. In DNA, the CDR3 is TGTGCCAGCTCACCACTGGAGGATGGAACTAATGAAAAACTGTTTTTT.